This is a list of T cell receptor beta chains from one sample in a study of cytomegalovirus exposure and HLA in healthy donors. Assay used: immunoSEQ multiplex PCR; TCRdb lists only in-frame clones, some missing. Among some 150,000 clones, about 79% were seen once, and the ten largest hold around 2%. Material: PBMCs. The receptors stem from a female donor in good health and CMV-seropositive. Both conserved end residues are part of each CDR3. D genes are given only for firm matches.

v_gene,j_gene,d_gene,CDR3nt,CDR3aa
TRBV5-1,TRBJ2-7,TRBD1,TGCGCCAGCAGCTTGCGGACAGGGGATGACGAGCAGTACTTC,CASSLRTGDDEQYF
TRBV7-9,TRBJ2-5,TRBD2,TGTGCCGGCAGCTTACTAGCGGGAGTAGAGACCCAGTACTTC,CAGSLLAGVETQYF
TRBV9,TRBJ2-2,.,TGTGCCAGCAGCGTAAGGTTGGGAGGATCGAACACCGGGGAGCTGTTTTTT,CASSVRLGGSNTGELFF
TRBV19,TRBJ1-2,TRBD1,TGTGCCAGTACCACCCGGGACAGGGGGAAGGAGGAGGGCTACACCTTC,CASTTRDRGKEEGYTF
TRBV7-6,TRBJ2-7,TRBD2,TGTGCCAGCAGCTTAGAGGGACTAACGACCTACGAGCAGTACTTC,CASSLEGLTTYEQYF
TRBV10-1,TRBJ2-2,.,TGCGCCAGCAGTGATCGAGGCAGGAACACCGGGGAGCTGTTTTTT,CASSDRGRNTGELFF
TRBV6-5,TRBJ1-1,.,TGTGCCAGCAGTTACTCGACTCGGAACACTGAAGCTTTCTTT,CASSYSTRNTEAFF
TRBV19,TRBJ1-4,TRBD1,TGTGCCAGTAGTGGCGACAGGGAAATATCGGCAACTAATGAAAAACTGTTTTTT,CASSGDREISATNEKLFF
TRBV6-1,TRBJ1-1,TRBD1,TGTGCCAGCAGTGCCGAGGGGGCTCGGACTGAAGCTTTCTTT,CASSAEGARTEAFF
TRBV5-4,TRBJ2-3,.,TGTGCCAGCAGCTTGGTCGAGCGGCGCACAGATACGCAGTATTTT,CASSLVERRTDTQYF
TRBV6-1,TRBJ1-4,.,TGTGCCAGCAGTGTCCGACAGGCGAGCAATGAAAAACTGTTTTTT,CASSVRQASNEKLFF
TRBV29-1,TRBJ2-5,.,TGCAGCGTTGACTCTCAGGGGGAGACCCAGTACTTC,CSVDSQGETQYF
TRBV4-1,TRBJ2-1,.,TGCGCCAGCAGCCAAGGCCAGGGGAGATTTCACTCCTACAATGAGCAGTTCTTC,CASSQGQGRFHSYNEQFF